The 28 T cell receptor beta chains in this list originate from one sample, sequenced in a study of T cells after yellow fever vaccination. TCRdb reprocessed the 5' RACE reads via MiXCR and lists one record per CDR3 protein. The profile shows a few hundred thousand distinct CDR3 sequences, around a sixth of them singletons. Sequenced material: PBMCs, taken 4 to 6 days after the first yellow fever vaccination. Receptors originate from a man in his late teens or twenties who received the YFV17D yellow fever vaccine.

The CDR3 sequence is CASSLGEGGTYTF. CDR3 sequence (DNA): TGCGCCAGCAGCCTGGGAGAGGGGGGGACCTACACCTTC. This rearrangement joins TRBV5-1 to TRBJ1-2, with D maybe TRBD1 (6 bases). The germline CDR1 and CDR2 sequences are SGHRS and YFSETQ. Trimming removed 4 bases from V and 10 bases from J, with 17 bases in between. CDR3 size: 13 residues.

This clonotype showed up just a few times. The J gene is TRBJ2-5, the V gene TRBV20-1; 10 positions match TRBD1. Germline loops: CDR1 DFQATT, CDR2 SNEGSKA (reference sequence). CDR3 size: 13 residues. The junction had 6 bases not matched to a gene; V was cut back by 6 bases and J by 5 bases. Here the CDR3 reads CSALDRGPETQYF. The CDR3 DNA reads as TGCAGTGCCCTCGACAGGGGGCCGGAGACCCAGTACTTC.

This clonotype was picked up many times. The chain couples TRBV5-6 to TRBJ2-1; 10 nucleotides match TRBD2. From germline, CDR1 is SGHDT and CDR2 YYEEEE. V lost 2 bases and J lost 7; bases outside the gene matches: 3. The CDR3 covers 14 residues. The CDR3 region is CASSFPGLANEQFF. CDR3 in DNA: TGTGCCAGCAGCTTCCCGGGACTAGCGAATGAGCAGTTCTTC.

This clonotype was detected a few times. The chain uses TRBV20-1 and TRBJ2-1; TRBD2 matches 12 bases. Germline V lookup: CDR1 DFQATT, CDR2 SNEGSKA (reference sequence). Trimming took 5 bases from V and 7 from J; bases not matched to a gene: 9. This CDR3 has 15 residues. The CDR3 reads CSAPDPSGGANEQFF. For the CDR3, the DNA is TGCAGTGCTCCCGATCCTAGCGGGGGGGCTAATGAGCAGTTCTTC.

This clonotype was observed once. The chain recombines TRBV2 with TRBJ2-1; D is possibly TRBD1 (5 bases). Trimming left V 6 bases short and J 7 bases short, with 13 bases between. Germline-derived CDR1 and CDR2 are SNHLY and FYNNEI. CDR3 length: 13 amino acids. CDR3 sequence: CASRISQGNEQFF. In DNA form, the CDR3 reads TGTGCCAGCAGGATATCTCAGGGAAATGAGCAGTTCTTC.

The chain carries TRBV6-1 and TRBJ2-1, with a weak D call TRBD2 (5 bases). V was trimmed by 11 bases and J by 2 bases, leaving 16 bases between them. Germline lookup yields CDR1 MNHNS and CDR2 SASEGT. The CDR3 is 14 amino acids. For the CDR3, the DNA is TGTGCCGCCGGTATCGGGGTTGCCTACAATGAGCAGTTCTTC. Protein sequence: CAAGIGVAYNEQFF.

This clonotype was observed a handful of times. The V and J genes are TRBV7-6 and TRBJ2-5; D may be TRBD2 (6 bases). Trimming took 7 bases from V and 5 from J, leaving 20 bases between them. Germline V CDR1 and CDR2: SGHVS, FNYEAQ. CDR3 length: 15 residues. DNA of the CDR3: TGTGCCAGCAAGTATCGGGACTTCCGTAGCGAGACCCAGTACTTC. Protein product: CASKYRDFRSETQYF. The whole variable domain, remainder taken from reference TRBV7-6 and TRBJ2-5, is GAGVSQSPRYKVTKRGQDVALRCDPISGHVSLYWYRQALGQGPEFLTYFNYEAQQDKSGLPNDRFSAERPEGSISTLTIQRTEQRDSAMYRCASKYRDFRSETQYFGPGTRLLVL.

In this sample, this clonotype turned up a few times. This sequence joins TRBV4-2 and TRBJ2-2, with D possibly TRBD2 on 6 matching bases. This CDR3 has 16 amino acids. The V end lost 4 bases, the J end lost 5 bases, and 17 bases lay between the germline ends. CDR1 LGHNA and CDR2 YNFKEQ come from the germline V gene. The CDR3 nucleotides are TGTGCCAGCAGCCTATACACCGGGGGTATAACCGGGGAGCTGTTTTTT. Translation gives CASSLYTGGITGELFF.

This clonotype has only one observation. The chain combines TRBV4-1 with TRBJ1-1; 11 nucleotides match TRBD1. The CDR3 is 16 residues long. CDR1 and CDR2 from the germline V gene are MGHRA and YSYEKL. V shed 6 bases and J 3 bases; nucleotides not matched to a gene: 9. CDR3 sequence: CASREDRGRLYTEAFF. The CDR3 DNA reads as TGCGCCAGCAGAGAGGACAGGGGGCGTTTGTACACTGAAGCTTTCTTT.

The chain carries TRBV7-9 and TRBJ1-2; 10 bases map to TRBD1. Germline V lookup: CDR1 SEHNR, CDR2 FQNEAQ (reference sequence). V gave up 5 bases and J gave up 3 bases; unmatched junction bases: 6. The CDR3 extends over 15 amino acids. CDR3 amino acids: CASSPRQGADYGYTF. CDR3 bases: TGTGCCAGCAGCCCGAGACAGGGGGCGGACTATGGCTACACCTTC.

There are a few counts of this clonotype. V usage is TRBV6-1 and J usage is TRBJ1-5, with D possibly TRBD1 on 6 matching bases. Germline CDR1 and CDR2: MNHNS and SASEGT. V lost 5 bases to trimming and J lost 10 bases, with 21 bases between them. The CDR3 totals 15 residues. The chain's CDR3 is CASSPAGTIPQPQHF. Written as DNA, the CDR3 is TGTGCCAGCAGTCCAGCCGGGACAATTCCCCAACCCCAGCATTTT.

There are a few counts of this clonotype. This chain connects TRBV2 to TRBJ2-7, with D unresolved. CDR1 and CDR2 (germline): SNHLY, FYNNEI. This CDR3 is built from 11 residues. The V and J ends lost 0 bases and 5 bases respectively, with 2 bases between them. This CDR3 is CASSEAHEQYF. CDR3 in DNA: TGTGCCAGCAGTGAAGCCCACGAGCAGTACTTC.

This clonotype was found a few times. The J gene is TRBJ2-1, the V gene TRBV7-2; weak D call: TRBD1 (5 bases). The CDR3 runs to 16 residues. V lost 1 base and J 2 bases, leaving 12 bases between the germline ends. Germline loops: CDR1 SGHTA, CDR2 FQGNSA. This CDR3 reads CASSLGQGFTYNEQFF. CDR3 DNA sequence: TGTGCCAGCAGCTTAGGGCAGGGCTTTACCTACAATGAGCAGTTCTTC.

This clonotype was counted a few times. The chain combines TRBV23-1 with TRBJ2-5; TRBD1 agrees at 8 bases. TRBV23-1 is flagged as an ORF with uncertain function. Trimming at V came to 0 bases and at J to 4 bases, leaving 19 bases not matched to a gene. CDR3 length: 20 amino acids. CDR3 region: CASSQSGTGATSFNRETQYF. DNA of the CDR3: TGCGCCAGCAGTCAATCGGGGACAGGAGCCACTTCTTTCAATCGAGAGACCCAGTACTTC.

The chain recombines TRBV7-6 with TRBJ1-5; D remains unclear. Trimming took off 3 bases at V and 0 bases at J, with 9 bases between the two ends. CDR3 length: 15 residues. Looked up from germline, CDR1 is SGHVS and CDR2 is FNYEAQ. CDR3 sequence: CASSLGTSSNQPQHF. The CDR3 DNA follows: TGTGCCAGCAGCTTGGGTACCAGTAGCAATCAGCCCCAGCATTTT.

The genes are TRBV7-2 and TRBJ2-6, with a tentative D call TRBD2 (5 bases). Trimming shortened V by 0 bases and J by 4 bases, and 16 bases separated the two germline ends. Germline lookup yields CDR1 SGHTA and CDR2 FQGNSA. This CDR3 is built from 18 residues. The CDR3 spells CASSLARSSGYGANVLTF. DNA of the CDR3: TGTGCCAGCAGCTTAGCAAGATCGTCGGGGTACGGGGCCAACGTCCTGACTTTC.

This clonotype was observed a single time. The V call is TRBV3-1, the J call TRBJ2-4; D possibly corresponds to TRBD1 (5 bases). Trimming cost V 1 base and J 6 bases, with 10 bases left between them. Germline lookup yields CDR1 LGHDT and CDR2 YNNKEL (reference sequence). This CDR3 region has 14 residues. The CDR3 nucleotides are TGTGCCAGCAGCCAAGTAGGGGCTGGAAACATTCAGTACTTC. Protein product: CASSQVGAGNIQYF.

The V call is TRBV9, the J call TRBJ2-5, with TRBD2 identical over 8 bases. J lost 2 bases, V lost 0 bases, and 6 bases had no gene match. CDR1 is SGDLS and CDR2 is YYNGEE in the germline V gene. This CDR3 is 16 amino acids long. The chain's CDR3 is CASSVVPAGVQETQYF. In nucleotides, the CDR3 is TGTGCCAGCAGCGTAGTGCCAGCGGGGGTTCAAGAGACCCAGTACTTC.

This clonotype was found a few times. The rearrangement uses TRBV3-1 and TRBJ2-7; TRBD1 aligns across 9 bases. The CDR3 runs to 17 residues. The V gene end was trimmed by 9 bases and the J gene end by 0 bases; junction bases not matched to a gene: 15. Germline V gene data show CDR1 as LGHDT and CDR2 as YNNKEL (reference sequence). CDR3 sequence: CARSLPGQGISSYEQYV. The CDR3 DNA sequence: TGTGCCAGATCTCTTCCGGGACAGGGAATCAGCTCCTACGAGCAGTACGTC.

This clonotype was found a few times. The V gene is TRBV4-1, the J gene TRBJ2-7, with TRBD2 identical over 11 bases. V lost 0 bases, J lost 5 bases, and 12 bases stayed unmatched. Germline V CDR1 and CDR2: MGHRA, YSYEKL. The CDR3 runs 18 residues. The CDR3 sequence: CASSQEGYRTSGGNEQYF. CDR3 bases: TGCGCCAGCAGCCAAGAGGGGTATCGAACTAGCGGGGGCAACGAGCAGTACTTC.

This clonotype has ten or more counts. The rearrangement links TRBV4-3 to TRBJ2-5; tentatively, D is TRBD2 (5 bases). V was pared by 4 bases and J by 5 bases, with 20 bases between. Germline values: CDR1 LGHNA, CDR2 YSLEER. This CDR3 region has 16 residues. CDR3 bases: TGCGCCAGCAGCCCTGGACTGGGCGGAGGTTTGGAGACCCAGTACTTC. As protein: CASSPGLGGGLETQYF.

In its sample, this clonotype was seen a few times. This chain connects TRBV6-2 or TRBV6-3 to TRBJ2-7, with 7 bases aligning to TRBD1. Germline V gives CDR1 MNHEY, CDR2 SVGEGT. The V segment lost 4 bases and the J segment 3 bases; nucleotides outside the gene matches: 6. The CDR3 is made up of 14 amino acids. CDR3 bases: TGTGCCAGCAGTTGGGCCCCAGGGGGCTACGAGCAGTACTTC. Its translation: CASSWAPGGYEQYF.

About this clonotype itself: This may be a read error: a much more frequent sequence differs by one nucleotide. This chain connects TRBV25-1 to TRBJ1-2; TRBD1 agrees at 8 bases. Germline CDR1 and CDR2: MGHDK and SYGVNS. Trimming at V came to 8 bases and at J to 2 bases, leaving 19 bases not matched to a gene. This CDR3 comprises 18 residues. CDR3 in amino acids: CASRASQGVRNTNYGYTF. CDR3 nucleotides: TGTGCCAGCCGTGCTTCACAGGGGGTGAGGAATACCAACTATGGCTACACCTTC.

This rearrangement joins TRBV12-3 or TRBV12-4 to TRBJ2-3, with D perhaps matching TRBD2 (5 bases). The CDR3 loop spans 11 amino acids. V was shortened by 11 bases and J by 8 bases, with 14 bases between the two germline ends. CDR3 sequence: CASAWGVTQYF. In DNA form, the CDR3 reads TGTGCCTCTGCATGGGGAGTTACGCAGTATTTT.

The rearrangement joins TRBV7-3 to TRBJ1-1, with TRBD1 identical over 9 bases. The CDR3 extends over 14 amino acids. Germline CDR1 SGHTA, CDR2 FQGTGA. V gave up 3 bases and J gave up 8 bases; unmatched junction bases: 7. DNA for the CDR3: TGTGCCAGCAGCTTTGACAGGGGGGGGTCGGAAGCTTTCTTT. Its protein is CASSFDRGGSEAFF.

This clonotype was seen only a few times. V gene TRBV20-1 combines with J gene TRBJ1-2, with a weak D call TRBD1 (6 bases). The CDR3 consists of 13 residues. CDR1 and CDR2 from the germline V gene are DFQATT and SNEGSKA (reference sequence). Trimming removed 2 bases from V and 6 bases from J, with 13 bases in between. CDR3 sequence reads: CSARLEDSHGYTF. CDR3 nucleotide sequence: TGCAGTGCTAGATTGGAGGACAGTCATGGCTACACCTTC.

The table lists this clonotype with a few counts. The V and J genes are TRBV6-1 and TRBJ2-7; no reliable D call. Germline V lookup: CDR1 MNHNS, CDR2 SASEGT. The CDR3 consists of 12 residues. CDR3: CASREETYEQYV. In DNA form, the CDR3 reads TGTGCCAGCAGGGAAGAAACCTACGAGCAGTACGTC.

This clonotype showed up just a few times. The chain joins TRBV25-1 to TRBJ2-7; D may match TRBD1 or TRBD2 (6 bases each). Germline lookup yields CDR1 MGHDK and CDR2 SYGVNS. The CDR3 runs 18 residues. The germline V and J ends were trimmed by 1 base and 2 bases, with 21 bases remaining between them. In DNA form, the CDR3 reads TGTGCCAGCAGTGAATTCCCGGGGGAACAGGGATTCACCTACGAGCAGTACGTC. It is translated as CASSEFPGEQGFTYEQYV.